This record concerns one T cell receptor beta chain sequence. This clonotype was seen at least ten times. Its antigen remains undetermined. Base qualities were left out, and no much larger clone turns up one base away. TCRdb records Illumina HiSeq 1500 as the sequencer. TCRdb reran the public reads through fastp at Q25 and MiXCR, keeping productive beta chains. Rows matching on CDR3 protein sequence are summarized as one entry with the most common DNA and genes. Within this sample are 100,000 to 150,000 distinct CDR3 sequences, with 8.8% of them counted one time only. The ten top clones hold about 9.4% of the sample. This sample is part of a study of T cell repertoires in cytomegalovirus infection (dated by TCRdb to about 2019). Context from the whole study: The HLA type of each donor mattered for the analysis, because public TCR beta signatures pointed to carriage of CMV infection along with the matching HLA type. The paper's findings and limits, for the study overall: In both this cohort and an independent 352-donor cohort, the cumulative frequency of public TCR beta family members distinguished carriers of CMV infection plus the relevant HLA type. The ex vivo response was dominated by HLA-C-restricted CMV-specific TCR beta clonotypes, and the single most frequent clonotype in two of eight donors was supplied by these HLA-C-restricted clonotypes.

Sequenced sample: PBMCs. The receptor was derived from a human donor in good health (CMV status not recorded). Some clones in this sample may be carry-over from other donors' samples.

The base sequence is TGTGCCAGCAGCCAGGGGGGGACTGAAGCTTTCTTT. It is translated as CASSQGGTEAFF. Here the chain combines TRBV7-9 and TRBJ1-1, with 7 bases matching TRBD1. Germline trimming amounts to 5 bases on V and 5 bases on J, with 2 as the count of junction bases outside the gene matches. There are 12 amino acids in the CDR3, from cysteine to phenylalanine inclusive. Only the CDR3 portion is preserved as DNA: 36 bases, with reading frame beginning at the first base. Reading the germline V gene (reference sequence) gives CDR1 SEHNR and CDR2 FQNEAQ.